What follows describes a single T cell receptor (beta chain). Original methodology: The authors estimated nucleated cell counts from reference gene primer amplification. Sequencing was performed with immunoSEQ multiplex PCR; in TCRdb, only in-frame clones are kept and a portion is missing. V, J and clone size are taken as reported in that table, and D and trimming were inferred from the DNA itself. The sample consists of roughly 340,000 clones, 89% of them appearing once. Germline CDR1 is SGHAT and CDR2 is FQNNGV. The CDR3 has 16 amino acids. Trimming removed 4 bases from V and 1 base from J; junction bases left unmatched: 4. The data stem from a study of blood T cell repertoires in COVID-19. At the level of the study: Samples representing acute and convalescent COVID-19 were sourced from the United States, Italy and Spain. In each case, the material was cDNA or gDNA derived from T cells, B-cell-depleted T cells, or PBMCs.

Seattle patients were enrolled while actively infected and followed longitudinally. The chain has TRBV11-2 and TRBJ2-7; 13 nucleotides agree with TRBD2. This clonotype was sampled from a woman aged 25 to 39 with COVID-19, enrolled during active disease. The material sequenced was peripheral blood. DNA of the CDR3: TGTGCCAGCAGCTATCCGGGACTAGCGGGGTCCTACGAGCAGTACTTC. This encodes CASSYPGLAGSYEQYF.